This T cell receptor (beta chain) was identified in a study of cytomegalovirus exposure and HLA in healthy donors (dated by TCRdb to about 2017). Looking at the study overall: According to an earlier analysis of a few hundred of the donors, roughly 180 million T cells yielded 90 million to 130 million unique TCR beta sequences and about 280 Gb of sequence data. About 300 gigabases of sequencing data and tens of millions of unique TCR sequences were included in an early release covering several hundred HLA-typed donors. Among the roughly 370 genotyped donors, roughly 80% belonged to the genetic ancestry cluster associated with self-reported Caucasian donors. The study aimed to test whether cataloging public T cell receptors could reveal signatures of past pathogen exposure. The study used immunosequencing to profile the T cell repertoires of approximately 650 subjects and linked those repertoires to cytomegalovirus serostatus. Along with the roughly 610-subject first cohort, a separate validation cohort of around 120 different subjects was used. To predict cytomegalovirus infection status, the study combined high-throughput TCR immunosequencing, statistical association of individual TCRs with disease status, and machine learning. To study patterns of TCR occurrence, a later analysis re-analyzed previously published TCR beta repertoires from around 660 donors and added high-resolution HLA genotyping. Rather than using new phenotypic data, the later analysis identified candidate immune exposures from TCR beta sequences and from how often those sequences occurred across donors. To decide whether each TCR beta V gene segment behaved as functional or pseudogenic, an earlier analysis of 587 of the donors relied on high-throughput TCR beta sequencing. Alongside the repertoire data, information on donor age, sex, ethnicity and CMV serostatus was compiled. In a later genetic analysis, genome-wide SNP genotypes for about 55% of the 666 donors were used, and that subset was treated as a discovery cohort. All discovery cohort repertoires had been generated on a single sequencing platform. Class I and class II HLA loci were covered by the typing at four-digit resolution. Typing coverage varied by locus: 629-630 donors for A, B, C, DRB1 and DQB1; roughly 560 for DQA1; about 570 for DPA1; 450 to 480 for DPB1. Because of strong linkage in the cohort, roughly five DR-DQ haplotypes were treated as single units for association and clustering. Across 300 to 500 genotyped donors of the cohort, an average of approximately 240,000 unique TCR beta nucleotide sequences per donor were sequenced, and around 19% of those sequences were non-productive. The investigation overall reported the following: In a later analysis, TCR association rates were found to vary across HLA loci, with the most associated TCRs seen for DRB1 alleles and the fewest for HLA-C alleles. The cohort was sequenced for TCR beta chains only, and without alpha or paired-chain data the features that could be detected were limited. Across donors, most TCR sequences were observed very rarely, whereas some public TCRs were present in many individuals. The only immune exposure information available for the cohort was CMV serostatus. Compared with equally common non-associated chains, HLA-associated TCR beta chains in a later analysis were more clonally expanded and had lower generation probabilities. The classifier was reported to diagnose cytomegalovirus status with high specificity and sensitivity in both the original and validation cohorts. Sequencing depth was assumed to be roughly uniform across donors in the presence/absence analyses, though that assumption may not hold. Correlated functional status among segregating V segments might be attributable to linkage disequilibrium, but an unknown experimental factor could not be ruled out. Compared with the roughly 670-donor mean, donors in an Asian-associated ancestry cluster had fewer N-insertions in productive TCRs, according to a later genetic analysis. The study listed 164 TCR beta chains as associated with cytomegalovirus. A group of highly shared sequence variants was considered likely to be a technical artifact of the sequencing pipeline. Several of the top co-occurrence clusters appeared to be linked to parvovirus B19, influenza, CMV and Epstein-Barr virus, according to a later analysis. In vitro tests confirmed that three of the cytomegalovirus-associated TCR beta chains recognize cytomegalovirus antigens. At a false discovery rate of 0.05, a later analysis linked 16,000 or so TCR beta sequences to specific HLA alleles. Assigning TCR associations to individual alleles was difficult when HLA alleles, especially DR and DQ, strongly co-occurred. A further reported finding was that TCR beta sequences accurately predicted the HLA-A and HLA-B alleles for most subjects in the first cohort. V-gene and J-gene trimming of TCR beta chains was associated with a missense DCLRE1C variant in a later genetic analysis, and the association was replicated in an independent cohort. The earlier analysis of approximately 560 of the donors excluded seventeen rarely observed V segments, including chromosome 9 orphons, because counts were too low. Because HLA typing was missing for some donors at each locus, association tests included only the typed subset. The authors suggested that the approach could potentially be generalized to other disease states and immunological phenotypes. Broadly in line with IMGT annotations, most TCR beta V segments showed up in productive rearrangements about 87% or about 30% of the time in an earlier analysis of around 600 of the donors. A later analysis found that most CMV-associated TCR beta chains appeared HLA-restricted, with HLA associations seemingly driven largely by CMV exposure.

As concerns this clone: This receptor's antigen is unknown. The record has no base qualities; no much larger clone is one base away.

Libraries were made using the immunoSEQ multiplex PCR assay. For the multiplex PCR, a mixture combining 60 forward primers for TCR Vbeta segments and 13 reverse primers for TCR Jbeta segments was used. The CDR3 region of rearranged TCR beta genes was amplified from genomic DNA with a multiplex PCR assay. The amplified TCR beta libraries were sequenced on the Illumina HiSeq System as 87-base-pair reads. As for the original processing: Across the 700 or so repertoires, a later analysis counted tens of millions of unique TCR beta chains, approximately 10 million of which were shared by at least two donors. Raw reads were error-corrected and collapsed into unique sequences by a nearest-neighbor algorithm in which closely related sequences were merged to remove PCR and sequencing errors. Alignment of CDR3 sequences to IMGT reference sequences was used to assign V, D and J gene segments. For a sequence to be retained, at least a six-nucleotide match to both a V gene segment and a J gene segment was required. A rearrangement counted as productive if the CDR3 had no stop codons and remained in frame with V and J, and every other rearrangement counted as non-productive. Following IMGT convention, CDR3 was defined as the stretch from the second conserved V-encoded cysteine up to the conserved J-encoded phenylalanine. In an earlier analysis of just under 600 of the donors, sequences lacking an unambiguous match to a single V gene segment were excluded. An earlier analysis of fewer than 750 of the donors called V segments functional above 56.7% productive rearrangements and segregating when the between-donor standard deviation exceeded 5%. A statistical classification framework was built for diagnosing cytomegalovirus status from the catalog of TCR beta chain sequences. A later analysis assigned V and J genes by comparing TCR nucleotide sequences with IMGT/GENE-DB human TR gene sequences. A later analysis assigned CDR3 sequences and most-parsimonious VDJ recombination scenarios with the TCRdist pipeline. In a later analysis, every TCR beta chain was defined by the combination of its CDR3 amino acid sequence and its V-gene family, and reads without a unique V-gene family were dropped. A later analysis removed 500 to 600 highly shared, low-generation-probability nucleotide sequences to deal with suspected cross-contamination and a sequencing artifact. In a later analysis, a clonal expansion index for each public chain was calculated from normalized within-repertoire ranks of inferred template counts. A later analysis computed generation probabilities with a VDJ recombination model fitted to out-of-frame rearrangements, and checked the results against IGoR. In a later analysis, TCR-TCR, TCR-HLA and TCR-CMV co-occurrence was scored with hypergeometric tests, and a repertoire-size bias correction was applied to TCR pairs. A later analysis estimated false discovery rates by permuting HLA or CMV assignments 20 times. In a later analysis, co-occurring TCRs were grouped with DBSCAN, and TCRdist sequence similarity was added when clustering was performed within HLA-allele-positive subsets. Co-occurrence clustering excluded repertoires with fewer than 30,000 or more than 120,000 public chains, plus five with anomalous nucleotide sharing. As stored in TCRdb, this immuneACCESS dataset retains in-frame rearrangements with V and J assigned. A fraction of the clones does not appear; measured against another copy, unresolved V genes explain less than half of the discrepancy, and the remainder lacks a known reason. V and J calls plus clone size are reproduced from that table; the DNA served to infer D and trimming. Present in this sample are approximately 160,000 clones, around 65% of which were seen just once. Clones ranked in the top ten supply around 2.8% of the sample.

The cohort comprised hundreds of healthy bone marrow donors. Cohort members were all nominally healthy when sampled, although unrecorded immune exposures were likely present. The donor tested CMV seropositive, placing the donor among the 289 seropositive members of the cohort. Each donor provided a peripheral blood sample, and peripheral blood mononuclear cells were used for TCR beta sequencing. The Qiagen DNeasy Blood Extraction Kit was used to extract genomic DNA from the blood cell samples. What was sequenced was PBMCs. The TCR originated in a woman between 35 and 50 years old in good health and CMV-seropositive.

The CDR3 region has the sequence CASSYRGFDYGYTF. The base sequence is TGTGCCAGCAGTTACAGGGGATTTGACTATGGCTACACCTTC. This sequence uses TRBV6-5 and TRBJ1-2; the best D guess is TRBD1, with 5 bases matching. The CDR3 measures 14 amino acids from cysteine to phenylalanine. Only the CDR3 DNA is retained, 42 bases long and in frame from the first base. For CDR1 and CDR2, the germline V gene lists MNHEY and SVGAGI. Between the V and J ends, shortened by 2 bases and 3 bases respectively, the junction contains 10 bases.